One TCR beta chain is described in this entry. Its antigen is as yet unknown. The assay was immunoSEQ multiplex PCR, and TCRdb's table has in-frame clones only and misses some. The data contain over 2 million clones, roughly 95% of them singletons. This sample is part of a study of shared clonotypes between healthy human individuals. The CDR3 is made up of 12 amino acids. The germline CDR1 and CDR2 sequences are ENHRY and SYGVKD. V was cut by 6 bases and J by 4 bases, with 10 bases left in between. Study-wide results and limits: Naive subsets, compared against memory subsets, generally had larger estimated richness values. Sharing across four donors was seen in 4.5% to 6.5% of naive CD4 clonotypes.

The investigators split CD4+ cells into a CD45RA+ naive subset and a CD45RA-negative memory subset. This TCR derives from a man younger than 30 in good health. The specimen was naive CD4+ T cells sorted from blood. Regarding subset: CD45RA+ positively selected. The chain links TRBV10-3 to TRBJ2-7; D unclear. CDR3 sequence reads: CAISSMTYEQYF. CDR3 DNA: TGTGCCATCAGCTCAATGACTTACGAGCAGTACTTC.